Each of the 24 T cell receptor beta chains below was sequenced from the same sample in a study of beta chain features in type 1 diabetes. Investigators reverse transcribed all isolated RNA, so they sequenced expressed TCRB transcripts. Data came from immunoSEQ multiplex PCR; TCRdb stores just in-frame clones and leaves some out. The sample lists under 200,000 clones, just over 8% seen once, with around 0.5% in the top ten. Study-wide points: Significant though moderate, a shortening of TCRB CDR3s appeared in all four CD4+ subsets of Type 1 diabetes patients.

No antigen has been identified for these receptors. What was sequenced was central memory CD4+ T cells from blood. These receptors were collected from a woman aged 18 to 35 with type 1 diabetes.

This chain links TRBV6-5 with TRBJ2-7, with 7 bases that match TRBD2. J lost 5 bases, V lost 8 bases, and 6 bases had no gene match. The CDR3 covers 12 residues. Germline CDR1 is MNHEY and CDR2 is SVGAGI. The CDR3 protein is CASRGVANEQYF. The CDR3 DNA reads TGTGCCAGCCGGGGGGTGGCTAACGAGCAGTACTTC.

This chain uses TRBV5-1 with TRBJ2-2; D unclear. V lost 2 bases, J lost 5 bases, and 4 bases lay in between. The CDR3 spans 12 residues. Per the germline V gene, CDR1 is SGHRS and CDR2 is YFSETQ. CDR3 residues: CASSFPTGELFF. CDR3 DNA sequence: TGCGCCAGCAGCTTTCCAACCGGGGAGCTGTTTTTT.

This clone turned up a few times. J is TRBJ2-5 and V is TRBV2; possibly TRBD2 for D (5 bases). V dropped 5 bases and J dropped 2 bases, with 9 bases sitting between them. The germline gives CDR1 SNHLY, CDR2 FYNNEI. The CDR3 totals 13 residues. CDR3 DNA sequence: TGTGCCAGCAGTTTCGGGATTCAAGAGACCCAGTACTTC. Translation: CASSFGIQETQYF.

This clone was observed many times. The gene calls are TRBV27 and TRBJ1-2, with D possibly being TRBD1 (5 bases). Looked up from germline, CDR1 is MNHEY and CDR2 is SMNVEV (reference sequence). The CDR3 spans 13 residues. Trimming stripped 3 bases from V and 6 bases from J, with 11 bases between. The CDR3 DNA reads TGTGCCAGCAGTTTTAGTCAGGGCGATGGCTACACCTTC. Its translation is CASSFSQGDGYTF.

J is TRBJ1-5 and V is TRBV7-8, with D possibly being TRBD1 (5 bases). The CDR3 totals 14 residues. The V and J ends lost 6 bases and 2 bases respectively, with 11 bases between them. From germline, CDR1 is SGHVS and CDR2 FQNEAQ. CDR3 nucleotides: TGTGCCAGCAGGGCAGGGTTTGGCAATCAGCCCCAGCATTTT. Translation: CASRAGFGNQPQHF.

The CDR3 sequence is CASSMQVRNTEAFF. The CDR3 DNA reads TGTGCCAGTAGTATGCAGGTGCGGAACACTGAAGCTTTCTTT. This sequence joins TRBV19 and TRBJ1-1; D unclear. The CDR3 length is 14 residues. Germline loops: CDR1 LNHDA, CDR2 SQIVND (reference sequence). V was clipped by 3 bases and J by 1 base, with 9 bases between them.

V and J are TRBV5-4 and TRBJ2-7, with a tentative D call TRBD1 (6 bases). CDR1 and CDR2 from the germline V gene are SGHNT and YYREEE (reference sequence). Trimming took off 4 bases at V and 7 bases at J, with 24 bases between the two ends. The CDR3 contains 16 residues. CDR3 amino acids: CASSKELVTPGVEQYF. CDR3 DNA sequence: TGTGCCAGCAGCAAAGAACTAGTTACCCCAGGGGTTGAGCAGTACTTC.

This clone was observed a handful of times. This sequence joins TRBV18 and TRBJ2-3; TRBD2 matches at 8 bases. The V gene's germline CDR1 is KGHSH and CDR2 LQKENI. Trimming removed 0 bases from V and 9 bases from J; junction bases left unmatched: 11. The CDR3 is 16 amino acids. CDR3 sequence reads: CASSPPTGLVTGTQYF. CDR3 in DNA: TGTGCCAGCTCACCACCTACGGGACTAGTAACAGGCACGCAGTATTTT.

This clone was counted only a few times. The chain couples TRBV4-1 to TRBJ2-5; 8 bases are a match to TRBD1. With V trimmed by 4 bases and J by 3 bases, 4 bases remained unmatched. This CDR3 comprises 14 residues. Germline values: CDR1 MGHRA, CDR2 YSYEKL. The CDR3 nucleotides read TGCGCCAGCAGCCGAGAGACAGGGGAAGAGACCCAGTACTTC. Protein sequence: CASSRETGEETQYF.

This clone was seen only a few times. The chain uses TRBV5-6 and TRBJ2-5, with D uncertain. Germline V gene sequence: CDR1 SGHDT, CDR2 YYEEEE. V was pared by 1 base and J by 5 bases, with 12 bases between. The CDR3 extends over 14 amino acids. The CDR3 is CASSLPPGEETQYF. CDR3 nucleotides: TGTGCCAGCAGCTTGCCCCCTGGAGAGGAGACCCAGTACTTC.

V usage is TRBV29-1 and J usage is TRBJ2-5, with a possible D match to TRBD2 (6 bases). Germline V gene sequence: CDR1 SQVTM, CDR2 ANQGSEA. V lost 6 bases to trimming and J lost 1 base, with 18 bases between them. CDR3 length: 15 amino acids. Here the CDR3 DNA reads TGCAGCGTCCCCCGCCGCGGTAGCGGCCAAGAGACCCAGTACTTC. This codes for CSVPRRGSGQETQYF.

The CDR3 here is CASSQRTGRNTEAFF. Written as DNA, the CDR3 is TGTGCCAGCTCCCAAAGGACAGGGAGGAACACTGAAGCTTTCTTT. This chain joins TRBV18 and TRBJ1-1; the match to TRBD1 covers 8 bases. This CDR3 is built from 15 residues. Per the germline V gene, CDR1 is KGHSH and CDR2 is LQKENI. The V segment lost 6 bases and the J segment 1 base; nucleotides outside the gene matches: 7.

This clone was recorded a few times. J is TRBJ1-2 and V is TRBV6-1, with D perhaps matching TRBD1 (6 bases). CDR1 and CDR2 (germline): MNHNS, SASEGT. V was shortened by 7 bases and J by 4 bases, with 19 bases between the two germline ends. The CDR3 is made up of 15 amino acids. DNA of the CDR3: TGTGCCAGCACCCTACAGGGTCTGGATTTCTATGGCTACACCTTC. Translated, it gives CASTLQGLDFYGYTF.

This clone was observed a handful of times. V gene TRBV28 combines with J gene TRBJ1-4; 8 bases agree with TRBD1. The CDR3 sequence is 16 residues long. Germline CDR1 reads MDHEN; CDR2 reads SYDVKM. Trimming took 2 bases from V and 7 from J; bases not matched to a gene: 9. The CDR3 protein is CASSLGTGATLEKLFF. The CDR3 bases are TGTGCCAGCAGTTTAGGGACAGGTGCCACCCTTGAAAAACTGTTTTTT.

This clone showed up just a few times. The chain recombines TRBV28 with TRBJ2-7; D uncertain. Germline values: CDR1 MDHEN, CDR2 SYDVKM. This CDR3 contains 12 residues. V gave up 9 bases and J gave up 3 bases, with 12 bases separating them. This chain's CDR3 is CASRSRYYEQYF. The CDR3 DNA reads as TGTGCCAGTAGAAGCAGGTACTACGAGCAGTACTTC.

Only a few counts were recorded for this clone. The J gene is TRBJ2-7, the V gene TRBV9; the D gene is possibly TRBD2 (6 bases). CDR3 size: 15 residues. CDR1 is SGDLS and CDR2 is YYNGEE in the germline V gene. V lost 0 bases and J lost 6, with 16 bases in between. The CDR3 here is CASSVEGQGGREQYF. CDR3 in DNA: TGTGCCAGCAGCGTAGAGGGTCAGGGAGGTCGCGAGCAGTACTTC.

The chain employs TRBV27 and TRBJ2-5; the D gene is possibly TRBD2 (7 bases). The CDR3 sequence is 14 residues long. V gave up 3 bases and J gave up 5 bases, with 13 bases separating them. The V gene's germline CDR1 is MNHEY and CDR2 SMNVEV (reference sequence). The CDR3 protein is CASSFRGGRETQYF. For the CDR3, the DNA is TGTGCCAGCAGTTTTAGGGGGGGGCGGGAGACCCAGTACTTC.

The chain uses TRBV10-3 and TRBJ1-2; D is possibly TRBD1 (5 bases). Germline assignment: CDR1 ENHRY and CDR2 SYGVKD. The V end lost 3 bases, the J end lost 0 bases, and 8 bases lay between the germline ends. This CDR3 comprises 14 residues. The CDR3 loop is CAISDQGSNYGYTF. In DNA form, the CDR3 reads TGTGCCATCAGTGACCAGGGATCTAACTATGGCTACACCTTC.

This clone was observed a few times. The J gene is TRBJ2-5, the V gene TRBV27, with a weak D call TRBD2 (6 bases). The CDR3 length is 14 residues. Per the germline V gene, CDR1 is MNHEY and CDR2 is SMNVEV (reference sequence). Trimming removed 5 bases from V and 5 bases from J, with 15 bases in between. The CDR3 nucleotides are TGTGCCAGCAGTCTTAGCGGCCTATGGGAGACCCAGTACTTC. Amino acids: CASSLSGLWETQYF.

In its sample, this clone was seen a few times. The V gene is TRBV6-5, the J gene TRBJ2-4; D call uncertain. From germline, CDR1 is MNHEY and CDR2 SVGAGI. V lost 0 bases to trimming and J lost 0 bases, with 9 bases between them. The CDR3 sequence is 16 residues long. The CDR3 nucleotides read TGTGCCAGCAGTTACTCCCCAGTCCTAGCCAAAAACATTCAGTACTTC. Its translation: CASSYSPVLAKNIQYF.

J is TRBJ2-7 and V is TRBV10-3; 7 bases agree with TRBD1. The germline CDR1 and CDR2 sequences are ENHRY and SYGVKD. Trimming removed 7 bases from V and 9 bases from J; junction bases left unmatched: 6. The CDR3 runs 11 residues. CDR3 in DNA: TGTGCCATCACTTCACAGGGGTGGCAGTACTTC. Protein product: CAITSQGWQYF.

This chain joins TRBV29-1 and TRBJ1-1; no reliable D call. Germline CDR1 SQVTM, CDR2 ANQGSEA. The CDR3 extends over 13 amino acids. The V gene lost 3 bases and the J gene lost 0 bases, with 8 bases spanning the gap. CDR3 residues: CSVDPQLNTEAFF. As DNA, the CDR3 is TGCAGCGTTGACCCCCAGTTGAACACTGAAGCTTTCTTT.

The V gene is TRBV7-2, the J gene TRBJ2-4; 10 bases align to TRBD2. Trimming took 1 base from V and 13 from J; bases not matched to a gene: 4. The CDR3 loop spans 13 amino acids. The germline gives CDR1 SGHTA, CDR2 FQGNSA. This CDR3 is CASSLGSSGGQYF. The CDR3 DNA follows: TGTGCCAGCAGCTTAGGTTCTAGCGGGGGACAGTACTTC.

Only a few counts were recorded for this clone. The junction departs from germline at one end; a sequencing error may be responsible. This rearrangement joins TRBV11-3 to TRBJ2-7; 7 nucleotides agree with TRBD1. Germline loops: CDR1 SGHNT, CDR2 YENEEA. CDR3 size: 16 residues. Here the CDR3 reads CASSSGGVGVSHEQYF. The CDR3 DNA is TGTGCCAGCAGCTCAGGGGGTGTTGGGGTCTCCCACGAGCAGTACTTC.